The entry below gives a single T cell receptor beta chain sequence along with its context. The data derive from a study of blood T cell repertoires in COVID-19. J lost 7 bases, V lost 6 bases, and 16 bases had no gene match. Per the germline V gene, CDR1 is WNHNN and CDR2 is SYGVQD (reference sequence). The CDR3 contains 17 residues. The protocol was immunoSEQ multiplex PCR, while the TCRdb copy is restricted to in-frame clones and leaves out a portion. This table has over 400,000 clones, 86% appearing once. The source is a woman aged 30 to 39 with active or convalescent COVID-19. The sample comprised peripheral blood. The chain carries TRBV10-1 and TRBJ2-1; TRBD2 matches at 9 bases. The CDR3 spells CASSPQGGIAGANEQFF. CDR3 in DNA: TGCGCCAGCAGCCCTCAAGGGGGGATAGCGGGGGCGAATGAGCAGTTCTTC.